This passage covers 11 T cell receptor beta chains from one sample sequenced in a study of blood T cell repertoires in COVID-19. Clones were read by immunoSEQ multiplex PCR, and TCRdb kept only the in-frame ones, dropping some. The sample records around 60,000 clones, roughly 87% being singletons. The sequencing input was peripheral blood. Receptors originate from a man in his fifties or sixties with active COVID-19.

The CDR3 protein is CASSLTGEKYEQYF. CDR3 bases: TGTGCCAGCAGCTTGACAGGGGAGAAATACGAGCAGTACTTC. The V gene is TRBV11-2, the J gene TRBJ2-7; 8 bases match TRBD1. V gave up 3 bases and J gave up 4 bases; unmatched junction bases: 5. Germline CDR1 is SGHAT and CDR2 is FQNNGV. The CDR3 is 14 amino acids.

CDR3 loop: CASSLAGGEGYTF. The CDR3 DNA sequence: TGTGCCAGCAGCTTGGCAGGGGGTGAGGGCTACACCTTC. The rearrangement links TRBV5-6 to TRBJ1-2; TRBD1 agrees at 7 bases. CDR3 length: 13 amino acids. The germline V gene encodes CDR1 SGHDT and CDR2 YYEEEE. V trimming: 0 bases; J trimming: 8 bases; junction bases outside the gene matches: 4. Full variable domain (remainder filled in from reference TRBV5-6 and TRBJ1-2): DAGVTQSPTHLIKTRGQQVTLRCSPKSGHDTVSWYQQALGQGPQFIFQYYEEEERQRGNFPDRFSGHQFPNYSSELNVNALLLGDSALYLCASSLAGGEGYTFGSGTRLTVV.

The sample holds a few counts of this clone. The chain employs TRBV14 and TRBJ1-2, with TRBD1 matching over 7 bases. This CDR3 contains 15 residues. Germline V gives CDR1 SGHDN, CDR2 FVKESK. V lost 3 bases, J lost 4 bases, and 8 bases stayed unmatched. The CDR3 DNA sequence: TGTGCCAGCAGCCAGTTGCAGGGGGGCGGCTATGGCTACACCTTC. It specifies CASSQLQGGGYGYTF.

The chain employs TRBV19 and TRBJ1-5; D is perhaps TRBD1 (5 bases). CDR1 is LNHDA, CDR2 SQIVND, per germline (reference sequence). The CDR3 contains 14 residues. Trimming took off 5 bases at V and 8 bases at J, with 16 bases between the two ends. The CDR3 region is CASSAAGMGKPQHF. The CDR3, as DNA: TGTGCCAGTAGTGCTGCAGGGATGGGGAAGCCCCAGCATTTT.

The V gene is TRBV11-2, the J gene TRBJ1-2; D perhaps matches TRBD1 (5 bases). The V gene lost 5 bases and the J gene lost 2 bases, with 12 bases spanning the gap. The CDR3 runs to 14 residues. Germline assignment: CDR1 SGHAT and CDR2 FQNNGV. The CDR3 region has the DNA TGTGCCAGCAGCCGCGACACAGGAAACTATGGCTACACCTTC. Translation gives CASSRDTGNYGYTF.

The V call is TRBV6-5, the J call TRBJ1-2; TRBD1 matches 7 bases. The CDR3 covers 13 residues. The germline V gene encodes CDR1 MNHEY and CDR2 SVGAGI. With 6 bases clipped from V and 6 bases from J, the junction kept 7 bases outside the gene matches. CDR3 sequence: CASSLQGVDGYTF. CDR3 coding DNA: TGTGCCAGCAGCCTCCAGGGGGTAGATGGCTACACCTTC.

CDR3 nucleotide sequence: TGTGCCAGCAGCCGTACCGTGACGGGGGGGGCCCGGATTAACTATGGCTACACCTTC. This encodes CASSRTVTGGARINYGYTF. The chain uses TRBV21-1 and TRBJ1-2. TRBV21-1 is tagged as a pseudogene. The CDR3 has 19 residues.

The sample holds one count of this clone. CDR3 amino acids: CASSFGRGRGDTQYF. CDR3 in DNA: TGTGCCAGCAGTTTTGGGCGGGGCCGGGGAGATACGCAGTATTTT. This chain uses TRBV27 with TRBJ2-3; possible D gene TRBD2, 6 bases. From germline, CDR1 is MNHEY and CDR2 SMNVEV (reference sequence). The CDR3 contains 15 residues. Trimming shortened V by 3 bases and J by 5 bases, and 15 bases separated the two germline ends.

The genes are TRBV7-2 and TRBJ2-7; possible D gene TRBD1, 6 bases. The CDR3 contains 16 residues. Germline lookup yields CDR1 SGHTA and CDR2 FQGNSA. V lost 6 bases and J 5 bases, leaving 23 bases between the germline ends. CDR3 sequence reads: CASRHSWDTYGHEQYF. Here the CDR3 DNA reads TGTGCCAGCAGACACTCCTGGGACACCTACGGCCACGAGCAGTACTTC.

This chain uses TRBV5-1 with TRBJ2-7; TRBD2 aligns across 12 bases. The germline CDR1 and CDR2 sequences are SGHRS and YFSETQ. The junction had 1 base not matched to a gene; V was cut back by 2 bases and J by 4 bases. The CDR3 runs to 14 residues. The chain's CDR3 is CASSFGLAGYEQYF. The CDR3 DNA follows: TGCGCCAGCAGCTTCGGACTAGCGGGGTACGAGCAGTACTTC.

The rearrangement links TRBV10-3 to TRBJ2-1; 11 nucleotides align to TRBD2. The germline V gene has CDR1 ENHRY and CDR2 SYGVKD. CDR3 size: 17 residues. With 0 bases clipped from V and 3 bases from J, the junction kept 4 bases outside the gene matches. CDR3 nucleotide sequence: TGTGCCATCAGTGAGTCGAGACTAGCGGGGCTCTACAATGAGCAGTTCTTC. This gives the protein CAISESRLAGLYNEQFF.